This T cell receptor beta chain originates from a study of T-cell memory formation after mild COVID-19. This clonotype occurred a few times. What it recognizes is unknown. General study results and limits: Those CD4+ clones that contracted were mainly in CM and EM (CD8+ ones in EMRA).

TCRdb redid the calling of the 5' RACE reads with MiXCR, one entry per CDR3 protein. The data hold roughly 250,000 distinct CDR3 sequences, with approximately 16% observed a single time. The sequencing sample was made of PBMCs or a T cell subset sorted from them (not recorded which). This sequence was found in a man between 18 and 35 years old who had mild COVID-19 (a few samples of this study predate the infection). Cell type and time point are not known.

CDR3 residues: CASDLSGSSNQPQHF. The CDR3 nucleotides are TGTGCCAGCGACCTCAGTGGTTCCAGCAATCAGCCCCAGCATTTT. The chain has TRBV7-9 and TRBJ1-5, with D unresolved. Trimming left V 8 bases short and J 1 base short, with 15 bases between. This CDR3 has 15 amino acids. Germline V lookup: CDR1 SEHNR, CDR2 FQNEAQ (reference sequence).